Included here is one T cell receptor (beta chain) sequence, with context. Its antigen is not known. Sequenced by immunoSEQ multiplex PCR; TCRdb stores in-frame clones only, minus some. The profile covers 440,000 or so clones, with about nine tenths appearing a single time and about 1.7% taken by the ten largest. Stated treatment: about 20 received Ad26.COV2.S at low or high dose, single or two shots; roughly 5 received placebo; per-sample allocation not given. Day 63 after the first injection of vaccine or placebo was the sampling time. This entry comes from a study of Ad26.COV2.S vaccination and SARS-CoV-2 variants. The study, taken as a whole, reports: Measures of TCR breadth and depth may have fallen short of total T cell responses. Placebo recipients had lower spike-specific TCR breadth than vaccine recipients. Substantial breadth was reportedly displayed by spike-specific CD8+ and CD4+ T cell responses after vaccination.

V shed 3 bases, J shed 6 bases, and the junction held 10 bases outside the gene matches. The length of the CDR3 is 17 residues. CDR1 KGHDR and CDR2 SFDVKD come from the germline V gene. The sequence was obtained from a person between 18 and 65 years old who received the Ad26.COV2.S COVID-19 vaccine or a placebo. Sequencing was performed on peripheral blood, taken in a trial of Ad26.COV2.S vaccine versus placebo. The chain couples TRBV24-1 to TRBJ2-2; 9 bases map to TRBD1. CDR3 DNA: TGTGCCACCAGTGATCGGAAGGGACAGGGTTTGTCCGGGGAGCTGTTTTTT. It encodes CATSDRKGQGLSGELFF.